This entry lists 8 T cell receptor beta chains sequenced from one sample in a study of human T cells and chemical hapten exposure. The time point here: patch test 1, 2 weeks after DPC sensitization. As to treatment: therapeutic diphenylcyclopropenone sensitization with weekly scalp DPC. TCRdb analysed the RACE reads with MiXCR anew, one entry per CDR3 protein. The table shows 150,000 to 200,000 distinct CDR3 sequences, with about 14% occurring only once. The sample in question was whole blood, obtained in connection with sensitization to the hapten diphenylcyclopropenone (DPC). These receptors were taken from a woman aged 25 to 45 with alopecia areata. Some clones in this sample may be carry-over from other donors' samples.

The V and J genes are TRBV29-1 and TRBJ1-1; TRBD1 matches at 7 bases. Trimming took 1 base from V and 6 from J; bases not matched to a gene: 2. The CDR3 sequence is 12 residues long. Per the germline V gene, CDR1 is SQVTM and CDR2 is ANQGSEA. This CDR3 is CSVEGGGPEAFF. CDR3 coding DNA: TGCAGCGTTGAAGGAGGGGGCCCTGAAGCTTTCTTT.

The chain carries TRBV29-1 and TRBJ1-2; 8 bases agree with TRBD1. The CDR3 has 12 residues. Germline V lookup: CDR1 SQVTM, CDR2 ANQGSEA. V gave up 5 bases and J gave up 6 bases; unmatched junction bases: 5. CDR3 sequence: CSVFRGRDGYTF. The DNA of the CDR3 is TGCAGCGTTTTCAGGGGGCGGGATGGCTACACCTTC.

This clonotype was observed a few times. The chain uses TRBV29-1 and TRBJ2-2; D is perhaps TRBD1 or TRBD2 (8 bases each). Trimming shortened V by 3 bases and J by 7 bases, and 15 bases separated the two germline ends. Germline V gene data show CDR1 as SQVTM and CDR2 as ANQGSEA. The CDR3 consists of 14 residues. Here the CDR3 DNA reads TGCAGCGTTGATTTTAGCGGGACAGGCGGGGAGCTGTTTTTT. Protein: CSVDFSGTGGELFF.

The chain uses TRBV27 and TRBJ2-7; D tentatively fits TRBD1 or TRBD2 (5 bases each). The CDR3 totals 14 residues. Germline V CDR1 and CDR2: MNHEY, SMNVEV (reference sequence). V lost 3 bases to trimming and J lost 3 bases, with 12 bases between them. DNA of the CDR3: TGTGCCAGCAGTTTGGGTGGGACGTACTACGAGCAGTACTTC. The encoded protein is CASSLGGTYYEQYF.

This clonotype has ten or more counts. This chain links TRBV5-1 with TRBJ1-3, with D unresolved. Trimming removed 5 bases from V and 0 bases from J, with 6 bases in between. There are 13 residues in the CDR3. Germline CDR1 SGHRS, CDR2 YFSETQ. Here the CDR3 DNA reads TGCGCCAGCAGGCGAAGCTCTGGAAACACCATATATTTT. Amino acids: CASRRSSGNTIYF.

The sample holds many counts of this clonotype. The chain uses TRBV6-2 or TRBV6-3 and TRBJ2-1; 8 bases agree with TRBD1. Trimming cost V 4 bases and J 7 bases; bases outside gene matches: 18. Germline CDR1 is MNHEY and CDR2 is SVGEGT. This CDR3 region has 18 residues. CDR3 nucleotides: TGTGCCAGCAGTTTAACCGGGACAGGAATTCCCGGGGGAAATGAGCAGTTCTTC. This codes for CASSLTGTGIPGGNEQFF.

CDR3 region: CASSLEPARGGLGELFF. In nucleotides, the CDR3 is TGTGCCAGCAGCTTGGAGCCAGCCCGGGGGGGGCTGGGGGAGCTGTTTTTT. The J gene is TRBJ2-2, the V gene TRBV5-4; 8 positions match TRBD2. Germline values: CDR1 SGHNT, CDR2 YYREEE (reference sequence). V dropped 0 bases and J dropped 8; count of bases not matched to a gene: 12. CDR3 length: 17 residues.

This clonotype appeared a few times. Here the CDR3 reads CASSPDLGLAGGGSYNEQFF. DNA of the CDR3: TGTGCCAGCTCACCAGATCTAGGACTAGCGGGAGGTGGCTCCTACAATGAGCAGTTCTTC. The V call is TRBV18, the J call TRBJ2-1, with 14 nucleotides matching TRBD2. Germline V CDR1 and CDR2: KGHSH, LQKENI. This CDR3 has 20 residues. V was clipped by 2 bases and J by 0 bases; unmatched bases: 9.